This T cell receptor (beta chain) is drawn from a study of blood T cell repertoires in COVID-19. Study information: Researchers got acute and convalescent COVID-19 samples from the United States, Italy and Spain. T cells, B-cell-depleted T cells, or PBMCs provided the cDNA or gDNA that served as material.

Per the authors' pipeline: Amplifying reference gene primers gave estimates of nucleated cell counts. Generated by immunoSEQ multiplex PCR, the TCRdb table keeps only in-frame clones and is missing some. V, J and clone size derive from that table, while D and trimming were established from the DNA sequence. Here the sample spans about 58,000 clones, around 91% being singletons. The germline gives CDR1 LNHDA, CDR2 SQIVND (reference sequence). The J segment lost 5 bases and the V segment lost 10 bases, leaving 3 bases of the junction unmatched. CDR3 length: 12 residues. This sequence joins TRBV19 and TRBJ1-5; TRBD1 aligns across 9 bases. This clonotype was obtained from a man aged 55-75 years with active COVID-19. Material for sequencing was peripheral blood. Written as DNA, the CDR3 is TGTGCCACCCGACAGGGGGATCAGCCCCAGCATTTT. Translation gives CATRQGDQPQHF.